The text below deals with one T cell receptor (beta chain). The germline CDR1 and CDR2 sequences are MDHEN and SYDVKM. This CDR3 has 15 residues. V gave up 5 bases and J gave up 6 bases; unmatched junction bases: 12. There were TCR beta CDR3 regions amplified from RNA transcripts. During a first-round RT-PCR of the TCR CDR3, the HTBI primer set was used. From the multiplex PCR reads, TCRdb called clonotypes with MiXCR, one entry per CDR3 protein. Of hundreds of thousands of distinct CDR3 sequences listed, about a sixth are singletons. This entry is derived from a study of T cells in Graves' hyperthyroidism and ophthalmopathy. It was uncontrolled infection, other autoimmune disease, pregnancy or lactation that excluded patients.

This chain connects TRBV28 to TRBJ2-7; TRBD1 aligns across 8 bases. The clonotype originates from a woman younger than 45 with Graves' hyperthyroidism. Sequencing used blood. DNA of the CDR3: TGTGCCAGCAGTGAACAATCAGGACAGGGAAGCGAGCAGTACTTC. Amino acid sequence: CASSEQSGQGSEQYF.